Each of the 2 T cell receptor beta chains below was sequenced from the same sample in a study of T-cell memory formation after mild COVID-19. TCRdb re-called the 5' RACE reads through MiXCR, storing one row per CDR3 protein. The sample has about 350,000 distinct CDR3 sequences, around 30% seen once; the top ten hold approximately 15%. Input material: PBMCs or a T cell subset sorted from them (not recorded which). The receptors derive from an adult woman who had mild COVID-19 (a few samples of this study predate the infection). Cell type and time point are not known.

The rearrangement uses TRBV7-2 and TRBJ1-6, with 9 bases aligning to TRBD1. The CDR3 sequence is 15 residues long. CDR1 and CDR2 (germline): SGHTA, FQGNSA. V shed 1 base and J 10 bases; nucleotides not matched to a gene: 5. The CDR3: CASSLVGQGISPLHF. CDR3 DNA sequence: TGTGCCAGCAGCTTAGTTGGACAGGGGATATCACCCCTCCACTTT.

This chain joins TRBV7-2 and TRBJ2-2; a weak D match, TRBD1 (5 bases). CDR1 and CDR2 (germline): SGHTA, FQGNSA. Trimming left V 1 base short and J 8 bases short, with 8 bases between. The CDR3 extends over 13 amino acids. The CDR3 loop is CASSLVDIGELFF. In nucleotides, the CDR3 is TGTGCCAGCAGCTTAGTGGACATAGGGGAGCTGTTTTTT.